This entry is about one T cell receptor (beta chain). The antigen is undetermined. Starting from around 470 ng of total RNA, TCR libraries were made with linear amplification. How the authors handled the data: 5 healthy donors contributed more than 75,000 sequenced TCR alpha transcripts. TCRdb called the reads again in MiXCR, with one record for every CDR3 protein. None of the V and J calls come from the authors' own analysis; TCRdb made them. The sample comprises approximately 180,000 distinct CDR3 sequences, over 60% of which are singletons, and less than 2.5% rests with the top ten. This sample was included in a study of healthy donors' naive CD4 and CD8 T cells. Study-level findings and limits: CDR3 charge plus V and J genes appeared to account for roughly 13% of CD4/CD8 variance. Chains were not paired, since alpha and beta were sequenced in bulk.

Germline-derived CDR1 and CDR2 are MRHNA and SNTAGT. CDR3 length: 17 residues. J was trimmed by 7 bases and V by 8 bases; bases with no gene match: 21. This TCR derives from a pool of human donors in good health; the sample pools cells from several healthy donors. Sequencing was performed on naive CD4+ and CD8+ T cells sorted from blood, pooled from several donors. The chain couples TRBV6-4 to TRBJ2-7; 9 bases fit TRBD1. The CDR3 spells CASYPNRPGQGNEEQYF. The CDR3 region has the DNA TGTGCCAGCTACCCGAATCGACCGGGACAGGGAAATGAAGAGCAGTACTTC.